A single sample is the source of the 18 T cell receptor beta chains below, sequenced in a study of regulatory T cells in long-lasting Graves disease. In building TCR beta libraries, iRepertoire HTBI primers were used together with Arm-PCR of CDR3 regions. TCRdb independently ran MiXCR on the multiplex PCR reads; one entry per CDR3 protein. The sample includes approximately 480,000 distinct CDR3 sequences, around 15% of them seen just once. Time point: newly diagnosed GD, antithyroid drugs for less than 3 months. PBMC-extracted RNA yielded the TCR library. These data are also associated with another study on T cells in Graves' hyperthyroidism and ophthalmopathy.

This material consisted of peripheral blood mononuclear cells (PBMCs), taken at new diagnosis, from a patient treated with antithyroid drugs. These receptors originate from a man aged 35 to 55 with Graves disease.

This clonotype was seen repeatedly, ten times or more. The gene calls are TRBV12-3 or TRBV12-4 and TRBJ2-2; D perhaps matches TRBD1 (6 bases). The CDR3 covers 17 residues. Trimming cost V 5 bases and J 2 bases, with 18 bases left between them. CDR3 in amino acids: CASSQYRVGTNTGELFF. CDR3 nucleotides: TGTGCCAGCAGTCAGTACAGGGTGGGGACCAACACCGGGGAGCTGTTTTTT.

This clonotype was found many times. The chain carries TRBV12-5 and TRBJ1-1; D remains unclear. There are 17 residues in the CDR3. The V end lost 0 bases, the J end lost 0 bases, and 14 bases lay between the germline ends. CDR1 LGHNT and CDR2 FRNRAP come from the germline V gene. The CDR3 DNA follows: TGTGCTAGTGGTTTGGTACGACCAGGCGAGATGAACACTGAAGCTTTCTTT. Translated: CASGLVRPGEMNTEAFF. Combining the CDR3 with reference TRBV12-5 and TRBJ1-1 gives the whole variable domain DARVTQTPRHKVTEMGQEVTMRCQPILGHNTVFWYRQTMMQGLELLAYFRNRAPLDDSGMPKDRFSAEMPDATLATLKIQPSEPRDSAVYFCASGLVRPGEMNTEAFFGQGTRLTVV.

The chain has TRBV20-1 and TRBJ2-1, with D hard to call. CDR1 is DFQATT, CDR2 SNEGSKA, per germline (reference sequence). Trimming shortened V by 3 bases and J by 10 bases, and 7 bases separated the two germline ends. The CDR3 spans 10 residues. CDR3: CSASSWEQFF. Here the CDR3 DNA reads TGCAGTGCTAGTAGTTGGGAGCAGTTCTTC.

The chain uses TRBV7-6 and TRBJ2-2; 15 bases line up with TRBD2. The ends lost 2 bases at V and 6 bases at J; junction bases unmatched: 10. Germline CDR1 is SGHVS and CDR2 is FNYEAQ. The CDR3 contains 19 residues. The CDR3 coding sequence is TGTGCCAGCAGCTTAAACTCCCCGGGGACTAGCGGGAGGCCCGGGGAGCTGTTTTTT. This encodes CASSLNSPGTSGRPGELFF. Variable domain in full (rest from reference TRBV7-6 and TRBJ2-2): GAGVSQSPRYKVTKRGQDVALRCDPISGHVSLYWYRQALGQGPEFLTYFNYEAQQDKSGLPNDRFSAERPEGSISTLTIQRTEQRDSAMYRCASSLNSPGTSGRPGELFFGEGSRLTVL.

In its sample, this clonotype was seen many times. The chain uses TRBV3-1 and TRBJ2-7; tentatively, D is TRBD1 or TRBD2 (5 bases each). Trimming took off 4 bases at V and 4 bases at J, with 11 bases between the two ends. The length of the CDR3 is 13 residues. The germline gives CDR1 LGHDT, CDR2 YNNKEL (reference sequence). The CDR3 DNA reads TGTGCCAGCAGCCCGTCGGGGCGATACGAGCAGTACTTC. This codes for CASSPSGRYEQYF.

There are many counts of this clonotype. The chain combines TRBV18 with TRBJ1-1; TRBD1 agrees at 7 bases. The CDR3 loop spans 17 amino acids. Germline V gene sequence: CDR1 KGHSH, CDR2 LQKENI. Germline trimming cut 3 bases from V and 0 bases from J; bases unmatched to any gene: 10. The CDR3 is CASSPYRGSLVNTEAFF. Written as DNA, the CDR3 is TGTGCCAGCTCACCCTACAGGGGATCCTTGGTGAACACTGAAGCTTTCTTT.

Note on this clonotype: It may be a read error: a sequence one base away is much more abundant. The gene calls are TRBV28 and TRBJ2-1; 11 bases fit TRBD2. Germline CDR1 is MDHEN and CDR2 is SYDVKM. J gave up 5 bases and V 6 bases, and 3 bases lay outside the gene matches. The CDR3 is 14 amino acids. CDR3: CASRGLAADNEQFF. Here the CDR3 DNA reads TGTGCCAGCAGGGGACTAGCGGCCGACAATGAGCAGTTCTTC. The variable domain in full, completed from reference TRBV28 and TRBJ2-1, reads DVKVTQSSRYLVKRTGEKVFLECVQDMDHENMFWYRQDPGLGLRLIYFSYDVKMKEKGDIPEGYSVSREKKERFSLILESASTNQTSMYLCASRGLAADNEQFFGPGTRLTVL.

This clonotype was observed a few times. J is TRBJ2-1 and V is TRBV19; D might be TRBD1 (5 bases). Germline V gives CDR1 LNHDA, CDR2 SQIVND (reference sequence). The V end lost 4 bases, the J end lost 12 bases, and 10 bases lay between the germline ends. CDR3 length: 11 amino acids. The CDR3 DNA is TGTGCCAGTAGTAGCGGCACAGGGCAGTTCTTC. It is translated as CASSSGTGQFF.

The chain uses TRBV20-1 and TRBJ2-7; 8 bases are a match to TRBD2. The V gene end was trimmed by 0 bases and the J gene end by 4 bases; junction bases not matched to a gene: 5. This CDR3 comprises 14 residues. Germline V gene sequence: CDR1 DFQATT, CDR2 SNEGSKA (reference sequence). The DNA of the CDR3 is TGCAGTGCTAGAGATCGGGAGGGACCATACGAGCAGTACTTC. Translation: CSARDREGPYEQYF.

The genes are TRBV27 and TRBJ2-3; D is perhaps TRBD2 (6 bases). There are 13 residues in the CDR3. Per germline, CDR1 MNHEY and CDR2 SMNVEV (reference sequence). Trimming took 6 bases from V and 1 from J, leaving 8 bases between them. CDR3 in DNA: TGTGCCAGCAGACCTAGCGGCACAGATACGCAGTATTTT. Its translation is CASRPSGTDTQYF.

This clonotype was recorded many times. V gene TRBV15 combines with J gene TRBJ2-4; TRBD2 aligns across 7 bases. V was pared by 8 bases and J by 3 bases, with 1 base of the junction left unmatched. CDR3 length: 12 residues. Germline V gives CDR1 LNHNV, CDR2 YYDKDF (reference sequence). The CDR3 DNA reads as TGTGCCACCGGGAGGGACAAAAACATTCAGTACTTC. Translating gives CATGRDKNIQYF.

This clonotype has at least ten counts. This CDR3 reads CASSPGQGRFTGELFF. As DNA, the CDR3 is TGTGCCAGCAGCCCGGGACAGGGGCGGTTCACCGGGGAGCTGTTTTTT. The genes are TRBV7-9 and TRBJ2-2; 10 bases map to TRBD1. Germline CDR1 reads SEHNR; CDR2 reads FQNEAQ (reference sequence). Trimming at V came to 5 bases and at J to 4 bases, leaving 7 bases not matched to a gene. The CDR3 has 16 residues. The full variable domain, its missing parts supplied by reference TRBV7-9 and TRBJ2-2, is DTGVSQNPRHKITKRGQNVTFRCDPISEHNRLYWYRQTLGQGPEFLTYFQNEAQLEKSRLLSDRFSAERPKGSFSTLEIQRTEQGDSAMYLCASSPGQGRFTGELFFGEGSRLTVL.

This clonotype was observed at least ten times. The rearrangement uses TRBV20-1 and TRBJ2-1; D remains unclear. This CDR3 is 13 amino acids long. Germline-derived CDR1 and CDR2 are DFQATT and SNEGSKA (reference sequence). The germline V and J ends were trimmed by 3 bases and 6 bases, with 12 bases remaining between them. CDR3 DNA sequence: TGCAGTGCTAGCCGCCGCGGTGGCAATGAGCAGTTCTTC. Protein: CSASRRGGNEQFF.

Here the CDR3 reads CASSFLTGGTGELFF. CDR3 nucleotide sequence: TGTGCCAGCAGTTTCCTGACAGGGGGCACCGGGGAGCTGTTTTTT. The gene calls are TRBV27 and TRBJ2-2, with 9 bases fitting TRBD1. Germline V lookup: CDR1 MNHEY, CDR2 SMNVEV (reference sequence). The CDR3 is 15 amino acids. V was pared by 3 bases and J by 4 bases, with 3 bases of the junction left unmatched.

V gene TRBV15 combines with J gene TRBJ2-4, with 7 bases that match TRBD2. This CDR3 is built from 14 residues. CDR1 LNHNV and CDR2 YYDKDF come from the germline V gene (reference sequence). With V trimmed by 0 bases and J by 5 bases, 1 base remained unmatched. As DNA, the CDR3 is TGTGCCACCAGCAGAGAGCTAGCGGAAAACATTCAGTACTTC. Protein product: CATSRELAENIQYF.

This clonotype showed up many times. The genes are TRBV11-2 and TRBJ2-7; D remains unclear. Trimming took 1 base from V and 9 from J, leaving 19 bases between them. The CDR3 sequence is 15 residues long. In germline, CDR1 is SGHAT, CDR2 FQNNGV. CDR3 sequence (DNA): TGTGCCAGCAGCTTAGGGCTAGGTCCTAGTTGGTGGCAGTACTTC. As protein: CASSLGLGPSWWQYF.

The chain couples TRBV6-1 to TRBJ1-6, with TRBD1 identical over 7 bases. The V gene end was trimmed by 8 bases and the J gene end by 7 bases; junction bases not matched to a gene: 8. CDR1 is MNHNS, CDR2 SASEGT, per germline. CDR3 length: 14 residues. The CDR3 is CASDETGTNSPLHF. Here the CDR3 DNA reads TGTGCCAGCGATGAGACAGGGACCAATTCACCCCTCCACTTT.

This clonotype was counted a few times. The gene calls are TRBV20-1 and TRBJ1-5; 12 positions agree with TRBD1. Germline V CDR1 and CDR2: DFQATT, SNEGSKA (reference sequence). Trimming cost V 1 base and J 0 bases; bases outside gene matches: 13. The CDR3 sequence is 20 residues long. As DNA, the CDR3 is TGCAGTGCTAGAGGCGCGACCGGGACAGGGGGCCTAATTAGCAATCAGCCCCAGCATTTT. Encoded protein: CSARGATGTGGLISNQPQHF.